This T cell receptor beta chain was captured by sequencing in a study of cytomegalovirus exposure and HLA in healthy donors. V shed 2 bases and J 8 bases; nucleotides not matched to a gene: 6. CDR3 size: 15 residues. Germline assignment: CDR1 MDHEN and CDR2 SYDVKM. It was with 60 Vbeta and 13 Jbeta primers that the PCR ran. Assay: immunoSEQ multiplex PCR; the TCRdb copy retains only in-frame clones and omits some. The sample has about 60,000 clones. This clonotype was sampled from a woman under 30 in good health and CMV-seronegative. The specimen was PBMCs. The rearrangement uses TRBV28 and TRBJ1-4; 9 bases line up with TRBD1. The DNA for the CDR3 is TGTGCCAGCAGTTTAGGGGACAGGGTAGGCGAAAAACTGTTTTTT. Its protein product is CASSLGDRVGEKLFF. Full variable domain (rest looked up from reference TRBV28 and TRBJ1-4): DVKVTQSSRYLVKRTGEKVFLECVQDMDHENMFWYRQDPGLGLRLIYFSYDVKMKEKGDIPEGYSVSREKKERFSLILESASTNQTSMYLCASSLGDRVGEKLFFGSGTQLSVL.